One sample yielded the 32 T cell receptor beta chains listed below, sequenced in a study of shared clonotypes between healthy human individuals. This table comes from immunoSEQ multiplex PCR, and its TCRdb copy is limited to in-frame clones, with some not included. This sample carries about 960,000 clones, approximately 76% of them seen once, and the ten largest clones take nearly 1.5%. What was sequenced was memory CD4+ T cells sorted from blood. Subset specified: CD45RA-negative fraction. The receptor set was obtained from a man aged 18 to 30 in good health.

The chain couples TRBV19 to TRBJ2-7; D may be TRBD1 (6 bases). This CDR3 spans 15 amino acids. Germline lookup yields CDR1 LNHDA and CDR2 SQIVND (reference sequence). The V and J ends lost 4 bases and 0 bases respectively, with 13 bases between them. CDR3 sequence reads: CASSKRTDSSYEQYF. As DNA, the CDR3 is TGTGCCAGTAGTAAACGGACGGACAGCTCCTACGAGCAGTACTTC.

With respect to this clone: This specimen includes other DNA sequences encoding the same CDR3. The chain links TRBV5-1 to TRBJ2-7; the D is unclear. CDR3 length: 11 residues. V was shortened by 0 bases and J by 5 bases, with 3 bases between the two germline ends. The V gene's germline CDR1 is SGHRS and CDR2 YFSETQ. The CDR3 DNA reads TGCGCCAGCAGCTTGGCCGACGAGCAGTACTTC. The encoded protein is CASSLADEQYF.

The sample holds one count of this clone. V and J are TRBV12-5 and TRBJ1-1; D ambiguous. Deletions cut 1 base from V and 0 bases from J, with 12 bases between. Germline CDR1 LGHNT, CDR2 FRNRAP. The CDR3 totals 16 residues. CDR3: CASGLAQNSMNTEAFF. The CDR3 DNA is TGTGCTAGTGGTTTGGCCCAAAACAGCATGAACACTGAAGCTTTCTTT.

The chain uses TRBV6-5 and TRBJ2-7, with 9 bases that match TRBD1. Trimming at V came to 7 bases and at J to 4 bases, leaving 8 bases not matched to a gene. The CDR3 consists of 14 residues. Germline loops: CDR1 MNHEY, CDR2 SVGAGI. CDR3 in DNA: TGTGCCAGCAACCCACAGGGGGCAATTTACGAGCAGTACTTC. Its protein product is CASNPQGAIYEQYF.

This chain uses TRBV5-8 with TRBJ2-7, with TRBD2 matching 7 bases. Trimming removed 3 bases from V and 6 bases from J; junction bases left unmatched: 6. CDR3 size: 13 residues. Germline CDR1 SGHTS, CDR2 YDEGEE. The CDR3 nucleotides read TGTGCCAGCAGCTCCAACGCGGGGGTCGAGCAGTACTTC. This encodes CASSSNAGVEQYF.

The CDR3 loop reads CASSDGRLFMGTEAFF. DNA for the CDR3: TGTGCCAGCAGTGACGGACGGTTGTTTATGGGGACTGAAGCTTTCTTT. The chain recombines TRBV2 with TRBJ1-1; no reliable D call. V lost 3 bases and J lost 5, with 19 bases in between. The germline V gene encodes CDR1 SNHLY and CDR2 FYNNEI. This CDR3 is built from 16 residues.

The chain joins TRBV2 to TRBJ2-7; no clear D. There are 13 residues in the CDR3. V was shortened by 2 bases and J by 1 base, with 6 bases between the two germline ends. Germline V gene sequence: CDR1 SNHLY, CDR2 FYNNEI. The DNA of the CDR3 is TGTGCCAGCAGTGAAAACTTTTCCTACGAGCAGTACTTC. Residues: CASSENFSYEQYF. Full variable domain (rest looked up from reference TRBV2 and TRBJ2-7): EPEVTQTPSHQVTQMGQEVILRCVPISNHLYFYWYRQILGQKVEFLVSFYNNEISEKSEIFDDQFSVERPDGSNFTLKIRSTKLEDSAMYFCASSENFSYEQYFGPGTRLTVT.

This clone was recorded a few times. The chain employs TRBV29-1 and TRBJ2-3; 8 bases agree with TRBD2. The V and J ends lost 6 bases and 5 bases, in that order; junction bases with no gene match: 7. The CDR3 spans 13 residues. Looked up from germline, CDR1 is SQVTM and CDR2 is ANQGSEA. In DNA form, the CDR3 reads TGCAGCGTGACCCCCCTAGCGGGAGATACGCAGTATTTT. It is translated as CSVTPLAGDTQYF.

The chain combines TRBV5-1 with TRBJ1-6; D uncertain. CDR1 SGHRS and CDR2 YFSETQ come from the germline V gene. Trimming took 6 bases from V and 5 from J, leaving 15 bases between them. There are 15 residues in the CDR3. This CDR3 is CASTLSGVDNSPLHF. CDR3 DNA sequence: TGCGCCAGCACCCTATCTGGGGTGGATAATTCACCCCTCCACTTT.

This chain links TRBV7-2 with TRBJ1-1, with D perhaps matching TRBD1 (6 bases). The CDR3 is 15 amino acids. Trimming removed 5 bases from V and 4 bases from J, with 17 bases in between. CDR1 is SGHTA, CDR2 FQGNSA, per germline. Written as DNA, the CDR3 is TGTGCCAGCAGCCAGCTCCAGGGGATTGGCACTGAAGCTTTCTTT. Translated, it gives CASSQLQGIGTEAFF.

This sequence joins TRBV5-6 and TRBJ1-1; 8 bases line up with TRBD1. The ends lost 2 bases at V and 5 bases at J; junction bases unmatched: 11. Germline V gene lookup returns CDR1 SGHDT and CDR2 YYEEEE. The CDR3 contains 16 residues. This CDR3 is CASSLDQGARSTEAFF. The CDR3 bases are TGTGCCAGCAGCTTAGATCAGGGGGCAAGATCTACTGAAGCTTTCTTT.

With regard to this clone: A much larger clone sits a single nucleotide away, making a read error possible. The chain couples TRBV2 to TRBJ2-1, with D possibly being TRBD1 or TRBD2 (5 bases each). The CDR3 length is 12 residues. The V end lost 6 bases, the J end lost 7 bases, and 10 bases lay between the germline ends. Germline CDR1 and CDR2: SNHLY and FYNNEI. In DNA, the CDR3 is TGTGCCAGCAGCCCCGAGGGGAATGAGCAGTTCTTC. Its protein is CASSPEGNEQFF.

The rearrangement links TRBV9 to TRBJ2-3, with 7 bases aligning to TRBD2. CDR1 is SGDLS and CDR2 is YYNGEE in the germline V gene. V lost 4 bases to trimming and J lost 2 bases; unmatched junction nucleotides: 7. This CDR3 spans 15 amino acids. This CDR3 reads CASSMRDYATDTQYF. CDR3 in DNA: TGTGCCAGCAGCATGCGGGACTATGCCACAGATACGCAGTATTTT. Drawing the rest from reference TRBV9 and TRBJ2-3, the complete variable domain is DSGVTQTPKHLITATGQRVTLRCSPRSGDLSVYWYQQSLDQGLQFLIQYYNGEERAKGNILERFSAQQFPDLHSELNLSSLELGDSALYFCASSMRDYATDTQYFGPGTRLTVL.

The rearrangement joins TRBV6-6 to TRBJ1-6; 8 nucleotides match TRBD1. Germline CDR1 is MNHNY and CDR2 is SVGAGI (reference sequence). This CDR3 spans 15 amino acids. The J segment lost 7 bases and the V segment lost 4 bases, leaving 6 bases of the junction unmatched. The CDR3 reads CASSFDRGPNSPLHF. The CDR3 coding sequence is TGTGCCAGCAGTTTCGACAGGGGCCCCAATTCACCCCTCCACTTT.

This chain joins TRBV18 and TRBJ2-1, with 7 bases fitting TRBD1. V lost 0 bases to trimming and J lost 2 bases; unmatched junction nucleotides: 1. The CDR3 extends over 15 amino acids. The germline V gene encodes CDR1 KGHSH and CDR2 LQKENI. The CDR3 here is CASSPPGQPYNEQFF. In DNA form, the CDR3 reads TGTGCCAGCTCACCACCGGGACAGCCCTACAATGAGCAGTTCTTC.

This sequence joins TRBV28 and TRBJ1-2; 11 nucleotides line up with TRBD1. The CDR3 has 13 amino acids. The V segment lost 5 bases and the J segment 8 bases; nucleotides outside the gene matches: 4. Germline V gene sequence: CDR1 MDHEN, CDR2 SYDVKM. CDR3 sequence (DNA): TGTGCCAGCAGTCGGACAGGGGGCGCCGGCTACACCTTC. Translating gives CASSRTGGAGYTF.

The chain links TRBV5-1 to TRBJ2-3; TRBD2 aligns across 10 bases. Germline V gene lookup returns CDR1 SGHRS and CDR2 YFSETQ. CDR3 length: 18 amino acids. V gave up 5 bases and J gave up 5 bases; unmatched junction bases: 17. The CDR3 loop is CASRRLLAGVIKIDTQYF. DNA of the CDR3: TGCGCCAGCAGGAGACTTCTAGCGGGAGTCATTAAAATAGATACGCAGTATTTT.

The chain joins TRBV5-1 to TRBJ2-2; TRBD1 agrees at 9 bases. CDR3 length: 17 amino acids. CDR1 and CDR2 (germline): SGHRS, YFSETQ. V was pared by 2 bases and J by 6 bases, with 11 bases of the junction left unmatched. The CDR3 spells CASSLLLTGGRAGELFF. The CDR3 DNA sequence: TGCGCCAGCAGCTTACTACTCACAGGGGGCCGCGCCGGGGAGCTGTTTTTT.

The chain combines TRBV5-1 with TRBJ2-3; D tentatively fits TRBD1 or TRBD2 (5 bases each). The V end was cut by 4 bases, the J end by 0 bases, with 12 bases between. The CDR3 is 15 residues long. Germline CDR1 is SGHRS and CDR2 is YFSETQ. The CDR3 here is CASSHRLASTDTQYF. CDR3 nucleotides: TGCGCCAGCAGCCACAGGCTAGCTAGCACAGATACGCAGTATTTT.

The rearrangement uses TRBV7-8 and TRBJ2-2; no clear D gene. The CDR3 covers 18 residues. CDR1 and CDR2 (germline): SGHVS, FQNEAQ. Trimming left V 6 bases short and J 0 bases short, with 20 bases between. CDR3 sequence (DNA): TGTGCCAGCAGAGTATCTCTAGGTGGAGACGCGAACACCGGGGAGCTGTTTTTT. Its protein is CASRVSLGGDANTGELFF.

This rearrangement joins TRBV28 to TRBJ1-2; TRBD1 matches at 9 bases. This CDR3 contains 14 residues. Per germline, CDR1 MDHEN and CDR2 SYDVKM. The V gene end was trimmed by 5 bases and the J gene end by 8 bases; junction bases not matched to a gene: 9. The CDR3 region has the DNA TGTGCCAGCAGTACCTCCGGGACAGGGTACGGCTACACCTTC. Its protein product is CASSTSGTGYGYTF.

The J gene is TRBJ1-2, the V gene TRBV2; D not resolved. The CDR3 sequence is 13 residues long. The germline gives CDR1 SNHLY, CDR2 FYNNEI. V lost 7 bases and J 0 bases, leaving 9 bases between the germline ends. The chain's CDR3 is CASTNPTNYGYTF. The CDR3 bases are TGTGCCAGCACTAATCCCACTAACTATGGCTACACCTTC.

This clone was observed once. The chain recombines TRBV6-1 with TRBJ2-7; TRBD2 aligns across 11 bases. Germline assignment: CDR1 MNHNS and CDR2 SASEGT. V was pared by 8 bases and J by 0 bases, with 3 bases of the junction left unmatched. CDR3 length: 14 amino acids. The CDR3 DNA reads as TGTGCCAGCTCTACTAGCGGGAGCTCCTACGAGCAGTACTTC. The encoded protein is CASSTSGSSYEQYF.

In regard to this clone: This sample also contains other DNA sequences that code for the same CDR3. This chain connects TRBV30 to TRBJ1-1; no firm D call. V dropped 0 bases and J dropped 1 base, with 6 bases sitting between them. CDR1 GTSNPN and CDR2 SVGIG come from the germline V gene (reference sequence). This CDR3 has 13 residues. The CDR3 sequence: CAWSVVRNTEAFF. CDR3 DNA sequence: TGTGCCTGGAGTGTGGTCCGGAACACTGAAGCTTTCTTT.

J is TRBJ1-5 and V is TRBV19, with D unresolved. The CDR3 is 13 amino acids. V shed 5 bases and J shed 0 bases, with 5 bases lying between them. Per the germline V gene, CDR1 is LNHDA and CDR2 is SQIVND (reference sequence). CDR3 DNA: TGTGCCAGTAGTGACGGTAGCAATCAGCCCCAGCATTTT. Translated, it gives CASSDGSNQPQHF.

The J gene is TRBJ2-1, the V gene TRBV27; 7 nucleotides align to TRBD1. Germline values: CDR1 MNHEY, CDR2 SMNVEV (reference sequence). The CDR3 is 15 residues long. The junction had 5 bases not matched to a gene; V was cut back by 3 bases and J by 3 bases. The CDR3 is CASSFEGAGYNEQFF. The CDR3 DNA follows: TGTGCCAGCAGTTTTGAGGGGGCGGGCTACAATGAGCAGTTCTTC.

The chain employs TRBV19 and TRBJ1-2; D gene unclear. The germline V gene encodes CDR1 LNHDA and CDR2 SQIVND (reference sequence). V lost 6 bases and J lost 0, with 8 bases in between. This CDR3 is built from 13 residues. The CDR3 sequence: CASSQGTNYGYTF. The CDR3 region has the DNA TGTGCCAGTAGCCAAGGGACTAACTATGGCTACACCTTC.

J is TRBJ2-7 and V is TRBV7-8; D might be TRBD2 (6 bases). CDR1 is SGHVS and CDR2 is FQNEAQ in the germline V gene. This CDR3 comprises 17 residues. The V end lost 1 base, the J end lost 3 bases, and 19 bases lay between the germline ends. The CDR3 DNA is TGTGCCAGCAGCTTAGGGGGGGTGGCAGGGAGGATCTACGAGCAGTACTTC. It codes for CASSLGGVAGRIYEQYF.

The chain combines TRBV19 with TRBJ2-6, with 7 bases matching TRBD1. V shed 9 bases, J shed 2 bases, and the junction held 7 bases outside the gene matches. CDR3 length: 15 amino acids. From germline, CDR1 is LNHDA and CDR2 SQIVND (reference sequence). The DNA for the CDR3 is TGTGCCAGCACGAGCACAGGGGCTGGGGCCAACGTCCTGACTTTC. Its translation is CASTSTGAGANVLTF.

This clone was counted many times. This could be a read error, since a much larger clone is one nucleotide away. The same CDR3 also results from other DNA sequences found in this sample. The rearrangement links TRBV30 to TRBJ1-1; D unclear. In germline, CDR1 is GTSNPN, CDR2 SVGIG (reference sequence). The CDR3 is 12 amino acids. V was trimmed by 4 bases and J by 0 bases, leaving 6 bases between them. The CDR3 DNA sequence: TGTGCCTGGAAGGTGATGAACACTGAAGCTTTCTTT. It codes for CAWKVMNTEAFF.

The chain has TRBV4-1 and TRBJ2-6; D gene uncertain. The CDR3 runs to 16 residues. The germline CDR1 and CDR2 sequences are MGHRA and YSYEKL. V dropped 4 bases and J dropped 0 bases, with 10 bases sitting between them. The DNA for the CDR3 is TGCGCCAGCAGCCCCGCCGGTCTCTCTGGGGCCAACGTCCTGACTTTC. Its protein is CASSPAGLSGANVLTF.

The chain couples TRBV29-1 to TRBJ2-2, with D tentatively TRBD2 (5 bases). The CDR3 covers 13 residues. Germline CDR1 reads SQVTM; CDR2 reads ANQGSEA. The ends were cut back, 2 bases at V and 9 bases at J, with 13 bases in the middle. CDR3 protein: CSVETGERRELFF. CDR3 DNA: TGCAGCGTTGAAACCGGGGAAAGGAGGGAGCTGTTTTTT.